The 23 T cell receptor beta chains given below trace back to one sample, sequenced in a study of cytomegalovirus exposure and HLA in healthy donors. Use of 60 Vbeta and 13 Jbeta primers characterized the PCR. This table comes from immunoSEQ multiplex PCR, and its TCRdb copy is limited to in-frame clones, with some not included. Across some 200,000 clones, the top ten clones capture approximately 0.82% of the sample. The source material was PBMCs. The receptors originated from a woman aged 18-29 years in good health and CMV-seropositive.

This chain uses TRBV11-2 with TRBJ1-1; possibly TRBD1 for D (5 bases). Trimming removed 3 bases at V and 3 bases at J, with 11 bases between. The CDR3 has 14 amino acids. Germline lookup yields CDR1 SGHAT and CDR2 FQNNGV. The CDR3 is CASSFQGGYTEAFF. In nucleotides, the CDR3 is TGTGCCAGCAGCTTCCAGGGAGGGTACACTGAAGCTTTCTTT.

The chain links TRBV5-6 to TRBJ2-1; a possible D gene is TRBD2 (6 bases). Looked up from germline, CDR1 is SGHDT and CDR2 is YYEEEE. The CDR3 covers 17 residues. V was shortened by 0 bases and J by 6 bases, with 19 bases between the two germline ends. The CDR3 DNA sequence: TGTGCCAGCAGCTTGGGAGGTACGGGGGTAACCTCCAATGAGCAGTTCTTC. Translated, it gives CASSLGGTGVTSNEQFF.

The chain links TRBV6-5 to TRBJ1-2; no clear D gene. With 6 bases removed from V and 0 bases from J, the gap between germline ends came to 8 bases. Germline-derived CDR1 and CDR2 are MNHEY and SVGAGI. The CDR3 runs to 13 residues. The CDR3 sequence is CASRLQPNYGYTF. The CDR3 region has the DNA TGTGCCAGCAGACTACAACCTAACTATGGCTACACCTTC.

V and J are TRBV5-4 and TRBJ2-2; TRBD1 is a possible D gene (6 bases). The V gene lost 6 bases and the J gene lost 5 bases, with 17 bases spanning the gap. The CDR3 is 15 amino acids. Germline CDR1 is SGHNT and CDR2 is YYREEE (reference sequence). CDR3 DNA: TGTGCCAGCAAACCGGGACACCCGAGGACCGGGGAGCTGTTTTTT. This gives the protein CASKPGHPRTGELFF.

The chain uses TRBV5-5 and TRBJ2-1; perhaps TRBD1 as D (5 bases). The CDR3 covers 11 residues. CDR1 and CDR2 from the germline V gene are SGHKS and YYEKEE (reference sequence). The V end was cut by 3 bases, the J end by 9 bases, with 7 bases between. The CDR3, as DNA: TGTGCCAGCAGCTCAGGGTCTGAGCAGTTCTTC. Protein sequence: CASSSGSEQFF.

V usage is TRBV27 and J usage is TRBJ2-7; 9 bases line up with TRBD2. The CDR3 runs 15 residues. Losses at the gene ends were 2 bases for V and 7 bases for J; bases not matched to a gene: 9. The V gene's germline CDR1 is MNHEY and CDR2 SMNVEV (reference sequence). CDR3 loop: CASSLKAGGLGEQYF. CDR3 nucleotides: TGTGCCAGCAGTTTAAAGGCGGGGGGGCTTGGAGAGCAGTACTTC.

The chain joins TRBV7-9 to TRBJ2-7; 12 positions match TRBD2. The trim removed 4 bases at V and 6 bases at J, leaving 7 bases unmatched. Germline V gives CDR1 SEHNR, CDR2 FQNEAQ (reference sequence). CDR3 length: 15 amino acids. CDR3 DNA sequence: TGTGCCAGCAGCTCGACTAGCGGGAGTAGGAGCGAGCAGTACTTC. It specifies CASSSTSGSRSEQYF.

V usage is TRBV2 and J usage is TRBJ1-5; 9 bases map to TRBD1. Per germline, CDR1 SNHLY and CDR2 FYNNEI. J gave up 4 bases and V 7 bases, and 8 bases lay outside the gene matches. The CDR3 runs 15 residues. The chain's CDR3 is CASTEQGARNQPQHF. Written as DNA, the CDR3 is TGTGCCAGCACCGAACAGGGGGCACGGAATCAGCCCCAGCATTTT. The full variable domain, rest sourced from reference TRBV2 and TRBJ1-5, is EPEVTQTPSHQVTQMGQEVILRCVPISNHLYFYWYRQILGQKVEFLVSFYNNEISEKSEIFDDQFSVERPDGSNFTLKIRSTKLEDSAMYFCASTEQGARNQPQHFGDGTRLSIL.

The genes are TRBV4-1 and TRBJ1-2, with D possibly being TRBD1 (5 bases). The germline V gene has CDR1 MGHRA and CDR2 YSYEKL. The CDR3 loop spans 14 amino acids. The V end was cut by 0 bases, the J end by 4 bases, with 9 bases between. The chain's CDR3 is CASSQDRQSYGYTF. In DNA, the CDR3 is TGCGCCAGCAGCCAAGATAGACAGTCCTATGGCTACACCTTC.

This chain connects TRBV30 to TRBJ1-2, with 9 bases that match TRBD1. Germline CDR1 and CDR2: GTSNPN and SVGIG (reference sequence). Trimming at V came to 0 bases and at J to 0 bases, leaving 2 bases not matched to a gene. The CDR3 has 15 amino acids. CDR3: CAWSVGTGTNYGYTF. The CDR3 nucleotides read TGTGCCTGGAGTGTAGGGACAGGGACTAACTATGGCTACACCTTC. Full variable domain (rest looked up from reference TRBV30 and TRBJ1-2): SQTIHQWPATLVQPVGSPLSLECTVEGTSNPNLYWYRQAAGRGLQLLFYSVGIGQISSEVPQNLSASRPQDRQFILSSKKLLLSDSGFYLCAWSVGTGTNYGYTFGSGTRLTVV.

V usage is TRBV5-6 and J usage is TRBJ2-3; 12 positions agree with TRBD2. This CDR3 is 16 amino acids long. V shed 1 base and J 4 bases; nucleotides not matched to a gene: 4. Germline V gene sequence: CDR1 SGHDT, CDR2 YYEEEE. The CDR3 spells CASSLLGLAGSDTQYF. The CDR3 DNA reads TGTGCCAGCAGCTTGTTAGGACTAGCGGGATCAGATACGCAGTATTTT.

The chain employs TRBV7-9 and TRBJ2-1; D is uncertain. This CDR3 is 14 amino acids long. Trimming pared 5 bases from V and 1 base from J, leaving 9 bases between. Germline CDR1 is SEHNR and CDR2 is FQNEAQ (reference sequence). CDR3 DNA: TGTGCCAGCAGCCTGAGCTCTTCCTACAATGAGCAGTTCTTC. This codes for CASSLSSSYNEQFF. The whole variable domain, filled in from reference TRBV7-9 and TRBJ2-1, reads DTGVSQNPRHKITKRGQNVTFRCDPISEHNRLYWYRQTLGQGPEFLTYFQNEAQLEKSRLLSDRFSAERPKGSFSTLEIQRTEQGDSAMYLCASSLSSSYNEQFFGPGTRLTVL.

The chain couples TRBV25-1 to TRBJ2-1; tentative D call: TRBD2 (6 bases). The CDR3 sequence is 13 residues long. V was trimmed by 4 bases and J by 9 bases, leaving 13 bases between them. CDR1 and CDR2 (germline): MGHDK, SYGVNS. The CDR3 reads CASSVGLGIEQFF. The CDR3 DNA follows: TGTGCCAGCAGTGTGGGACTGGGGATTGAGCAGTTCTTC. Full variable domain (missing parts from reference TRBV25-1 and TRBJ2-1): EADIYQTPRYLVIGTGKKITLECSQTMGHDKMYWYQQDPGMELHLIHYSYGVNSTEKGDLSSESTVSRIRTEHFPLTLESARPSHTSQYLCASSVGLGIEQFFGPGTRLTVL.

The chain carries TRBV29-1 and TRBJ1-4, with TRBD1 matching over 8 bases. CDR1 SQVTM and CDR2 ANQGSEA come from the germline V gene. CDR3 length: 12 amino acids. CDR3 in DNA: TGCACCTACAGGGGGACTAATGAAAAACTGTTTTTT. Translated: CTYRGTNEKLFF.

On this clone itself: This specimen includes other DNA sequences encoding the same CDR3. The chain links TRBV7-9 to TRBJ2-7; 8 bases are a match to TRBD2. Trimming took 4 bases from V and 2 from J; bases not matched to a gene: 4. CDR1 SEHNR and CDR2 FQNEAQ come from the germline V gene (reference sequence). This CDR3 comprises 14 residues. CDR3 sequence reads: CASSSTSGAYEQYF. The CDR3 nucleotides are TGTGCCAGCAGCTCCACTAGCGGCGCCTACGAGCAGTACTTC. Full variable domain (rest looked up from reference TRBV7-9 and TRBJ2-7): DTGVSQNPRHKITKRGQNVTFRCDPISEHNRLYWYRQTLGQGPEFLTYFQNEAQLEKSRLLSDRFSAERPKGSFSTLEIQRTEQGDSAMYLCASSSTSGAYEQYFGPGTRLTVT.

The V gene is TRBV15, the J gene TRBJ2-3; 11 nucleotides align to TRBD2. V was clipped by 0 bases and J by 6 bases; unmatched bases: 5. Germline CDR1 is LNHNV and CDR2 is YYDKDF (reference sequence). The CDR3 runs 16 residues. CDR3 sequence: CATSRDGLAGGDTQYF. The DNA for the CDR3 is TGTGCCACCAGCAGAGATGGACTAGCGGGTGGGGATACGCAGTATTTT.

V gene TRBV29-1 combines with J gene TRBJ1-1, with unresolved D. Germline V gene sequence: CDR1 SQVTM, CDR2 ANQGSEA. V was cut by 7 bases and J by 6 bases, with 9 bases left in between. This CDR3 is 10 amino acids long. The CDR3 nucleotides are TGCAGCGCCTCCTTCGCTGAAGCTTTCTTT. Translated, it gives CSASFAEAFF.

The genes are TRBV5-5 and TRBJ1-2; D remains ambiguous. From germline, CDR1 is SGHKS and CDR2 YYEKEE (reference sequence). The CDR3 length is 14 residues. Trimming removed 5 bases from V and 4 bases from J, with 15 bases in between. DNA of the CDR3: TGTGCCAGCAGAAATCCCGAGAGATTCTATGGCTACACCTTC. Translation: CASRNPERFYGYTF.

This chain links TRBV2 with TRBJ2-1; D remains unclear. Germline V gives CDR1 SNHLY, CDR2 FYNNEI. The CDR3 runs 14 residues. V lost 7 bases and J 0 bases, leaving 10 bases between the germline ends. The DNA for the CDR3 is TGTGCCAGCAAGAAGACAAGCTCCTACAATGAGCAGTTCTTC. Its protein product is CASKKTSSYNEQFF. The full variable domain, its missing parts supplied by reference TRBV2 and TRBJ2-1, is EPEVTQTPSHQVTQMGQEVILRCVPISNHLYFYWYRQILGQKVEFLVSFYNNEISEKSEIFDDQFSVERPDGSNFTLKIRSTKLEDSAMYFCASKKTSSYNEQFFGPGTRLTVL.

Written as DNA, the CDR3 is TGTGCCAGTAGTATAGGGACAGGGGATGAAGCTTTCTTT. This encodes CASSIGTGDEAFF. The V gene is TRBV19, the J gene TRBJ1-1; 9 positions agree with TRBD1. V gave up 1 base and J gave up 7 bases; unmatched junction bases: 1. The CDR3 consists of 13 residues. Looked up from germline, CDR1 is LNHDA and CDR2 is SQIVND (reference sequence).

The chain links TRBV7-9 to TRBJ1-6; D is unresolved. Germline V lookup: CDR1 SEHNR, CDR2 FQNEAQ (reference sequence). The V gene lost 1 base and the J gene lost 7 bases, with 8 bases spanning the gap. The CDR3 loop spans 14 amino acids. CDR3 sequence (DNA): TGTGCCAGCAGCTTAGTAGCGGACAATTCACCCCTCCACTTT. Protein product: CASSLVADNSPLHF. Full variable domain (outside the CDR3, taken from reference TRBV7-9 and TRBJ1-6): DTGVSQNPRHKITKRGQNVTFRCDPISEHNRLYWYRQTLGQGPEFLTYFQNEAQLEKSRLLSDRFSAERPKGSFSTLEIQRTEQGDSAMYLCASSLVADNSPLHFGNGTRLTVT.

The chain carries TRBV9 and TRBJ1-4; 9 bases are a match to TRBD1. The CDR3 is 14 residues long. V lost 2 bases, J lost 5 bases, and 1 base stayed unmatched. Germline V CDR1 and CDR2: SGDLS, YYNGEE. The CDR3 DNA is TGTGCCAGCAGCGTGGACAGGGGAAATGAAAAACTGTTTTTT. It codes for CASSVDRGNEKLFF.

The CDR3 is CASTGTSGGSNTQYF. DNA for the CDR3: TGTGCCAGCACGGGGACTAGCGGGGGGTCAAATACGCAGTATTTT. The rearrangement joins TRBV2 to TRBJ2-3; 15 nucleotides align to TRBD2. Unmatched junction bases numbered 6, after V lost 7 bases and J lost 7 bases. Per germline, CDR1 SNHLY and CDR2 FYNNEI. This CDR3 is 15 amino acids long.